The source of this T cell receptor beta chain is a study of cytomegalovirus exposure and HLA in healthy donors. The count of this clone is one. Germline V gives CDR1 SQVTM, CDR2 ANQGSEA. This CDR3 spans 14 amino acids. The V gene lost 6 bases and the J gene lost 4 bases, with 18 bases spanning the gap. 13 Jbeta primers and 60 Vbeta primers were used for the PCR. Assay used: immunoSEQ multiplex PCR; TCRdb lists only in-frame clones, some missing. The table lists roughly 120,000 clones, 70% to 80% of them singletons. Input material: PBMCs. The source of this sequence is a man between 18 and 29 years old in good health and CMV-seronegative. The V gene is TRBV29-1, the J gene TRBJ1-2; no reliable D call. CDR3 DNA sequence: TGCAGCGTCGAAACGGTGACTCGATCCTATGGCTACACCTTC. This codes for CSVETVTRSYGYTF.